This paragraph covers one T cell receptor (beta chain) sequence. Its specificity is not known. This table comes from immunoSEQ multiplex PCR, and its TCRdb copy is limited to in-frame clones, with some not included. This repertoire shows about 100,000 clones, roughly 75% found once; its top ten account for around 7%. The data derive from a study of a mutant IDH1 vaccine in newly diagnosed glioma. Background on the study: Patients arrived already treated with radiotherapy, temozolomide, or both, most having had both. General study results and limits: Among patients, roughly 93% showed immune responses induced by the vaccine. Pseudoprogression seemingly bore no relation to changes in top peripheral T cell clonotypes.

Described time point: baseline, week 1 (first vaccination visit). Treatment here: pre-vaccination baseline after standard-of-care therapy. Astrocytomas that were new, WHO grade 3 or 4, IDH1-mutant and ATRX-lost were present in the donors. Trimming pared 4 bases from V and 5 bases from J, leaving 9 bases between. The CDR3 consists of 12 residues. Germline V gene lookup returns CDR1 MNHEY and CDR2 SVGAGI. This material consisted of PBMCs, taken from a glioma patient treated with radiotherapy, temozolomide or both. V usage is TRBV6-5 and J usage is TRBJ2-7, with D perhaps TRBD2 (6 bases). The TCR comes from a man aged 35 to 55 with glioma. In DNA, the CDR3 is TGTGCCAGCAGTTCTGGGGGGAACGAGCAGTACTTC. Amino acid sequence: CASSSGGNEQYF.